This entry lists 31 T cell receptor beta chains sequenced from one sample in a study of T-cell memory formation after mild COVID-19. TCRdb re-called the 5' RACE reads with MiXCR, one entry per CDR3 protein. This repertoire shows a few hundred thousand distinct CDR3 sequences, more than 20% found once; its top ten account for approximately 12%. Source material: PBMCs or a T cell subset sorted from them (not recorded which). These receptor sequences come from an adult woman who had mild COVID-19 (a few samples of this study predate the infection). Cell type and time point are not known.

This clonotype has just a few counts. V and J are TRBV7-9 and TRBJ2-3, with TRBD2 as a possible D gene (6 bases). The CDR3 sequence is 15 residues long. CDR1 and CDR2 from the germline V gene are SEHNR and FQNEAQ (reference sequence). V was trimmed by 3 bases and J by 2 bases, leaving 12 bases between them. The CDR3 bases are TGTGCCAGCAGCTTTCCGGGAGCCAACACAGATACGCAGTATTTT. Its translation is CASSFPGANTDTQYF. The whole variable domain, remainder taken from reference TRBV7-9 and TRBJ2-3, is DTGVSQNPRHKITKRGQNVTFRCDPISEHNRLYWYRQTLGQGPEFLTYFQNEAQLEKSRLLSDRFSAERPKGSFSTLEIQRTEQGDSAMYLCASSFPGANTDTQYFGPGTRLTVL.

This clonotype was detected only a few times. This CDR3 is CSGHTANTEAFF. DNA of the CDR3: TGCAGCGGACACACAGCGAACACTGAAGCTTTCTTT. The chain is built from TRBV29-1 and TRBJ1-1; D remains unclear. Germline V gene lookup returns CDR1 SQVTM and CDR2 ANQGSEA. The CDR3 is 12 amino acids. Trimming left V 7 bases short and J 1 base short, with 10 bases between.

The V and J genes are TRBV12-3 or TRBV12-4 and TRBJ1-1; D ambiguous. The CDR3 loop spans 13 amino acids. V was pared by 3 bases and J by 4 bases, with 9 bases between. The CDR3 region is CASSLGWATEAFF. CDR3 in DNA: TGTGCCAGCAGTTTGGGATGGGCCACTGAAGCTTTCTTT.

The J gene is TRBJ2-3, the V gene TRBV24-1, with a tentative D call TRBD2 (6 bases). This CDR3 is built from 12 residues. Trimming shortened V by 8 bases and J by 4 bases, and 9 bases separated the two germline ends. Germline CDR1 KGHDR, CDR2 SFDVKD. DNA for the CDR3: TGTGCCACCAACGGGGGTGCAGATACGCAGTATTTT. It specifies CATNGGADTQYF.

V and J are TRBV20-1 and TRBJ2-7; 10 bases are a match to TRBD2. The CDR3 consists of 14 residues. Germline V lookup: CDR1 DFQATT, CDR2 SNEGSKA (reference sequence). Trimming cost V 4 bases and J 5 bases; bases outside gene matches: 8. This chain's CDR3 is CSAIAGGLYHEQYF. For the CDR3, the DNA is TGCAGTGCTATAGCGGGAGGACTCTACCACGAGCAGTACTTC.

This clonotype was seen only a few times. V and J are TRBV6-2 or TRBV6-3 and TRBJ1-1; perhaps TRBD1 as D (5 bases). Germline CDR1 MNHEY, CDR2 SVGEGT. The CDR3 extends over 14 amino acids. The V gene lost 2 bases and the J gene lost 6 bases, with 13 bases spanning the gap. Here the CDR3 reads CASSYQGLISEAFF. The CDR3 coding sequence is TGTGCCAGCAGTTACCAGGGTTTAATCTCTGAAGCTTTCTTT.

V is TRBV14 and J is TRBJ1-2; no firm D call. Germline values: CDR1 SGHDN, CDR2 FVKESK. This CDR3 spans 14 amino acids. Trimming took off 0 bases at V and 4 bases at J, with 9 bases between the two ends. CDR3 region: CASSQETAFYGYTF. The CDR3 DNA follows: TGTGCCAGCAGCCAAGAAACAGCTTTCTATGGCTACACCTTC.

This clonotype came up a few times. The chain uses TRBV11-2 and TRBJ2-7; D ambiguous. V was cut by 4 bases and J by 0 bases, with 13 bases left in between. Germline values: CDR1 SGHAT, CDR2 FQNNGV. The CDR3 contains 15 residues. The CDR3 coding sequence is TGTGCCAGCAGCTCCCGGCCGATGAGCTCCTACGAGCAGTACTTC. It is translated as CASSSRPMSSYEQYF.

J is TRBJ2-5 and V is TRBV6-2 or TRBV6-3; D remains unclear. Trimming removed 7 bases at V and 1 base at J, with 10 bases between. The CDR3 covers 13 residues. Germline loops: CDR1 MNHEY, CDR2 SVGEGT. CDR3 bases: TGTGCCAGCAAGTCTCCCTCCCAAGAGACCCAGTACTTC. Translation gives CASKSPSQETQYF.

This clonotype came up a few times. V usage is TRBV29-1 and J usage is TRBJ2-7; D tentatively reads TRBD1 or TRBD2 (5 bases each). The CDR3 contains 14 residues. Between the trimmed V and J ends, which lost 5 bases and 2 bases, there was a span of 16 bases. Looked up from germline, CDR1 is SQVTM and CDR2 is ANQGSEA. The CDR3 is CSVIKPRGPYEQYF. CDR3 in DNA: TGCAGCGTTATCAAACCCCGGGGCCCCTACGAGCAGTACTTC.

This clonotype has a handful of counts. This chain uses TRBV5-1 with TRBJ1-1; TRBD1 aligns across 8 bases. J lost 0 bases, V lost 4 bases, and 5 bases had no gene match. CDR3 length equals 15 residues. The germline CDR1 and CDR2 sequences are SGHRS and YFSETQ. The CDR3 DNA reads TGCGCCAGCAGCCCAGGACAGGGAATGAACACTGAAGCTTTCTTT. It specifies CASSPGQGMNTEAFF.

The gene calls are TRBV12-3 or TRBV12-4 and TRBJ2-1, with D perhaps assigned TRBD1 or TRBD2 (6 bases each). V was trimmed by 5 bases and J by 0 bases, leaving 11 bases between them. The CDR3 sequence is 15 residues long. The CDR3 is CASSQGTFSYNEQFF. Here the CDR3 DNA reads TGTGCCAGCAGTCAGGGGACTTTCTCCTACAATGAGCAGTTCTTC.

This clonotype was counted a few times. This sequence joins TRBV24-1 and TRBJ1-1; 8 nucleotides line up with TRBD1. The CDR3 length is 15 residues. CDR1 is KGHDR and CDR2 is SFDVKD in the germline V gene. Trimming took 7 bases from V and 0 from J; bases not matched to a gene: 6. The CDR3 DNA reads as TGTGCCACCAGGGCCACGGACAGGGTGAACACTGAAGCTTTCTTT. Translated, it gives CATRATDRVNTEAFF.

The chain joins TRBV5-6 to TRBJ2-3, with 7 bases identical to TRBD2. Germline V gene lookup returns CDR1 SGHDT and CDR2 YYEEEE. V trimming: 1 base; J trimming: 2 bases; junction bases outside the gene matches: 10. The CDR3 sequence is 17 residues long. The CDR3 DNA reads TGTGCCAGCAGCTTGAGAAGCGGGACCCTCTTCACAGATACGCAGTATTTT. Amino acid sequence: CASSLRSGTLFTDTQYF.

This sequence joins TRBV12-3 or TRBV12-4 and TRBJ2-7; D is undetermined. Trimming removed 4 bases at V and 4 bases at J, with 11 bases between. This CDR3 contains 13 residues. CDR3 residues: CASSSRHSYEQYF. As DNA, the CDR3 is TGTGCCAGCAGTTCCAGACATAGTTACGAGCAGTACTTC.

This clonotype turned up a few times. This chain connects TRBV2 to TRBJ2-7, with a weak D call TRBD1 (5 bases). V was cut by 7 bases and J by 0 bases, with 13 bases left in between. Germline values: CDR1 SNHLY, CDR2 FYNNEI. The CDR3 extends over 14 amino acids. CDR3 coding DNA: TGTGCCAGCAAGGGCAGGGTGAGCTCCTACGAGCAGTACTTC. Protein: CASKGRVSSYEQYF.

This clonotype was recorded a few times. The chain recombines TRBV5-1 with TRBJ1-1; TRBD1 is a possible D gene (6 bases). Trimming stripped 4 bases from V and 2 bases from J, with 12 bases between. The CDR3 contains 14 residues. Germline CDR1 is SGHRS and CDR2 is YFSETQ. DNA of the CDR3: TGCGCCAGCAGCCCGGGACAAGACAACACTGAAGCTTTCTTT. Encoded protein: CASSPGQDNTEAFF.

The V call is TRBV11-3, the J call TRBJ1-2; perhaps TRBD1 as D (5 bases). V was clipped by 0 bases and J by 6 bases, with 11 bases between them. CDR1 and CDR2 (germline): SGHNT, YENEEA. The CDR3 length is 14 residues. CDR3 loop: CASSLEGLADGYTF. In DNA, the CDR3 is TGTGCCAGCAGCTTAGAGGGGCTCGCGGATGGCTACACCTTC.

A few counts support this clonotype. V gene TRBV12-3 or TRBV12-4 combines with J gene TRBJ2-2; the match to TRBD1 covers 9 bases. CDR3 size: 14 residues. Trimming cost V 8 bases and J 1 base; bases outside gene matches: 2. CDR3 residues: CASGGQGNTGELFF. CDR3 nucleotides: TGTGCCAGCGGGGGACAGGGGAACACCGGGGAGCTGTTTTTT.

The chain uses TRBV5-1 and TRBJ2-5, with 9 bases fitting TRBD1. Per the germline V gene, CDR1 is SGHRS and CDR2 is YFSETQ. Trimming at V came to 3 bases and at J to 4 bases, leaving 7 bases not matched to a gene. The CDR3 length is 15 residues. Here the CDR3 DNA reads TGCGCCAGCAGCTACGGGACAGGGACGGCAGAGACCCAGTACTTC. As protein: CASSYGTGTAETQYF.

The chain has TRBV6-1 and TRBJ1-5; the D gene is possibly TRBD1 (5 bases). CDR3 length: 13 amino acids. V lost 8 bases, J lost 4 bases, and 12 bases lay in between. CDR1 and CDR2 from the germline V gene are MNHNS and SASEGT. CDR3 DNA: TGTGCCAGCGGTAGCAGGGAAAATCAGCCCCAGCATTTT. This gives the protein CASGSRENQPQHF.

V and J are TRBV30 and TRBJ1-3; no clear D gene. The germline V gene has CDR1 GTSNPN and CDR2 SVGIG (reference sequence). V lost 1 base and J lost 7, with 11 bases in between. The CDR3 runs to 13 residues. The CDR3 DNA sequence: TGTGCCTGGAGTGCCCAACTGGTCAACACCATATATTTT. Translation: CAWSAQLVNTIYF.

This clonotype was recorded a few times. J is TRBJ1-2 and V is TRBV6-1; 7 nucleotides agree with TRBD1. The CDR3 spans 15 residues. Germline values: CDR1 MNHNS, CDR2 SASEGT. Trimming at V came to 4 bases and at J to 1 base, leaving 6 bases not matched to a gene. The CDR3 coding sequence is TGTGCCAGCAGTGCTGCGGACAGGAATAACTATGGCTACACCTTC. It yields the protein CASSAADRNNYGYTF.

This clonotype was picked up a small number of times. The chain links TRBV7-3 to TRBJ2-1; 9 bases fit TRBD2. Germline-derived CDR1 and CDR2 are SGHTA and FQGTGA. With 3 bases clipped from V and 8 bases from J, the junction kept 8 bases outside the gene matches. CDR3 length equals 15 residues. For the CDR3, the DNA is TGTGCCAGCAGCTTCGTCGCGGGAGGGGAGGATGAGCAGTTCTTC. It is translated as CASSFVAGGEDEQFF. The whole variable domain, filled in from reference TRBV7-3 and TRBJ2-1, reads GAGVSQTPSNKVTEKGKYVELRCDPISGHTALYWYRQSLGQGPEFLIYFQGTGAADDSGLPNDRFFAVRPEGSVSTLKIQRTERGDSAVYLCASSFVAGGEDEQFFGPGTRLTVL.

In this sample, this clonotype turned up a few times. The CDR3 DNA reads TGTGCCAGCAGTACTTCAAGGGTGGTGAGCACTGAAGCTTTCTTT. Protein product: CASSTSRVVSTEAFF. This sequence joins TRBV27 and TRBJ1-1, with D hard to call. This CDR3 contains 15 residues. CDR1 is MNHEY and CDR2 is SMNVEV in the germline V gene (reference sequence). The germline V and J ends were trimmed by 5 bases and 4 bases, with 17 bases remaining between them.

The chain joins TRBV7-2 to TRBJ2-2, with a weak D call TRBD2 (6 bases). The CDR3 extends over 14 amino acids. Trimming took off 1 base at V and 6 bases at J, with 9 bases between the two ends. Germline V gene data show CDR1 as SGHTA and CDR2 as FQGNSA. The CDR3 DNA follows: TGTGCCAGCAGCTTAGTGTCGGGGGCCGGGGAGCTGTTTTTT. This translates into CASSLVSGAGELFF.

The chain uses TRBV4-2 and TRBJ2-3; D gene uncertain. The CDR3 covers 13 residues. V was shortened by 0 bases and J by 6 bases, with 7 bases between the two germline ends. Looked up from germline, CDR1 is LGHNA and CDR2 is YNFKEQ. The CDR3 nucleotides read TGTGCCAGCAGCCAAGATCTCCTGGATACGCAGTATTTT. It is translated as CASSQDLLDTQYF.

This clonotype came up a few times. The junction shows a germline mismatch at one end, possibly a read error. CDR3: CASSLAPGDLAKNIQYF. Written as DNA, the CDR3 is TGTGCTAGCAGCTTAGCCCCCGGAGACCTAGCCAAAAACATTCAGTACTTC. The chain combines TRBV7-7 with TRBJ2-4; no clear D gene. The CDR3 has 17 amino acids. Germline CDR1 and CDR2: SSHAT and FNYEAQ (reference sequence).

This clonotype was recorded many times. The chain employs TRBV7-3 and TRBJ2-1, with TRBD2 matching 10 bases. This CDR3 contains 16 residues. The germline CDR1 and CDR2 sequences are SGHTA and FQGTGA. The J segment lost 8 bases and the V segment lost 0 bases, leaving 7 bases of the junction unmatched. DNA of the CDR3: TGTGCCAGCAGCTTAACCTTAGTAGCGGGAGGAGATGAGCAGTTCTTC. This gives the protein CASSLTLVAGGDEQFF. Full variable domain (rest looked up from reference TRBV7-3 and TRBJ2-1): GAGVSQTPSNKVTEKGKYVELRCDPISGHTALYWYRQSLGQGPEFLIYFQGTGAADDSGLPNDRFFAVRPEGSVSTLKIQRTERGDSAVYLCASSLTLVAGGDEQFFGPGTRLTVL.

This clonotype was seen a few times. The J gene is TRBJ1-2, the V gene TRBV6-1, with D uncertain. The CDR3 totals 13 residues. Germline CDR1 and CDR2: MNHNS and SASEGT. Trimming left V 3 bases short and J 8 bases short, with 13 bases between. The CDR3: CASSDGIGMGYTF. The CDR3 DNA follows: TGTGCCAGCAGTGATGGGATTGGGATGGGCTACACCTTC.

J is TRBJ2-1 and V is TRBV24-1; 8 bases are a match to TRBD1. The CDR3 covers 17 residues. Germline values: CDR1 KGHDR, CDR2 SFDVKD. V was pared by 5 bases and J by 0 bases, with 8 bases of the junction left unmatched. The CDR3 DNA reads as TGTGCCACCAGTGGTGTTTATACAGGGGGCTCCTACAATGAGCAGTTCTTC. The encoded protein is CATSGVYTGGSYNEQFF.